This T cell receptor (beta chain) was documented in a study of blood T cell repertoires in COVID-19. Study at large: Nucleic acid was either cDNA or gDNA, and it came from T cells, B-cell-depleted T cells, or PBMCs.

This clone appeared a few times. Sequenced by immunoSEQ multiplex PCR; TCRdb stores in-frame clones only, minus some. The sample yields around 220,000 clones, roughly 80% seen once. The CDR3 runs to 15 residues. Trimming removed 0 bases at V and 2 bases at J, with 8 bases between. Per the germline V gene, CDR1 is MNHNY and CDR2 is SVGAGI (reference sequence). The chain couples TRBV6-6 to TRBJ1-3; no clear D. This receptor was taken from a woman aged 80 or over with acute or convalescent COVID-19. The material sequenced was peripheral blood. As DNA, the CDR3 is TGTGCCAGCAGTTACTCTGAGGCGACTGGAAACACCATATATTTT. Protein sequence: CASSYSEATGNTIYF.